The 12 T cell receptor beta chains given below trace back to one sample, sequenced in a study of CD8 T cells in ankylosing spondylitis. Using its own MiXCR run on the 5' RACE reads, TCRdb lists one record per CDR3 protein. The sample includes 220,000 or so distinct CDR3 sequences, 15% to 20% seen only once; the top ten take under 45%. Whole-study findings and limits: There was a TCR beta motif, made of several highly homologous variants, that appeared characteristic of ankylosing spondylitis blood.

These receptors' antigens are unknown. Sequenced input: blood, either unsorted or a sorted T cell fraction (not recorded which). Source of these receptors: a male donor with ankylosing spondylitis.

This clonotype was counted a few times. The rearrangement uses TRBV9 and TRBJ1-1, with 7 bases that match TRBD1. The CDR3 totals 14 residues. Germline loops: CDR1 SGDLS, CDR2 YYNGEE. The J segment lost 3 bases and the V segment lost 4 bases, leaving 6 bases of the junction unmatched. For the CDR3, the DNA is TGTGCCAGCAGCCCCGGGACAGAGTACACTGAAGCTTTCTTT. It codes for CASSPGTEYTEAFF. The full variable domain, its missing parts supplied by reference TRBV9 and TRBJ1-1, is DSGVTQTPKHLITATGQRVTLRCSPRSGDLSVYWYQQSLDQGLQFLIQYYNGEERAKGNILERFSAQQFPDLHSELNLSSLELGDSALYFCASSPGTEYTEAFFGQGTRLTVV.

In this sample, this clonotype turned up a few times. CDR3 nucleotide sequence: TGTGCCTGGGGAGACTTAACAGGGGTATACGAGCAGTACTTC. Translating it yields CAWGDLTGVYEQYF. The chain uses TRBV30 and TRBJ2-7, with TRBD1 matching over 7 bases. This CDR3 is 14 amino acids long. V gave up 5 bases and J gave up 4 bases; unmatched junction bases: 11. Germline V gene sequence: CDR1 GTSNPN, CDR2 SVGIG (reference sequence).

This clonotype came up once. V is TRBV27 and J is TRBJ2-2; D might be TRBD2 (6 bases). Germline CDR1 MNHEY, CDR2 SMNVEV (reference sequence). Trimming stripped 1 base from V and 4 bases from J, with 16 bases between. CDR3 size: 17 residues. The CDR3: CASSLYAGTPTTGELFF. The CDR3 nucleotides are TGTGCCAGCAGTTTATACGCCGGGACTCCAACCACCGGGGAGCTGTTTTTT.

Many counts were recorded for this clonotype. This chain joins TRBV12-3 or TRBV12-4 and TRBJ2-7, with TRBD1 matching over 7 bases. CDR3 length: 16 amino acids. J was trimmed by 2 bases and V by 5 bases; bases with no gene match: 12. This CDR3 reads CASSGARDSLTYEQYF. DNA for the CDR3: TGTGCCAGCAGTGGCGCCCGGGACAGCTTGACCTACGAGCAGTACTTC.

V is TRBV3-1 and J is TRBJ2-5; 11 positions agree with TRBD2. Unmatched junction bases numbered 10, after V lost 5 bases and J lost 5 bases. Per the germline V gene, CDR1 is LGHDT and CDR2 is YNNKEL (reference sequence). The CDR3 contains 16 residues. CDR3 residues: CASSYPSGRPGETQYF. CDR3 bases: TGTGCCAGCAGCTACCCTAGCGGGAGGCCGGGGGAGACCCAGTACTTC.

This clonotype was counted between two and nine times. V usage is TRBV18 and J usage is TRBJ2-1; D not resolved. Germline V gene sequence: CDR1 KGHSH, CDR2 LQKENI. There are 12 residues in the CDR3. Trimming took off 1 base at V and 6 bases at J, with 4 bases between the two ends. CDR3 loop: CASSPRVNEQFF. The CDR3 bases are TGTGCCAGCTCACCACGGGTCAATGAGCAGTTCTTC.

The chain links TRBV5-4 to TRBJ2-7; D might be TRBD2 (5 bases). From germline, CDR1 is SGHNT and CDR2 YYREEE (reference sequence). This CDR3 region has 14 residues. V gave up 5 bases and J gave up 2 bases, with 14 bases separating them. The DNA for the CDR3 is TGTGCCAGCAGGGTAATGGGAGACACCTACGAGCAGTACTTC. Its protein is CASRVMGDTYEQYF. Combining the CDR3 with reference TRBV5-4 and TRBJ2-7 gives the whole variable domain ETGVTQSPTHLIKTRGQQVTLRCSSQSGHNTVSWYQQALGQGPQFIFQYYREEENGRGNFPPRFSGLQFPNYSSELNVNALELDDSALYLCASRVMGDTYEQYFGPGTRLTVT.

This rearrangement joins TRBV7-9 to TRBJ1-1, with D unclear. Per the germline V gene, CDR1 is SEHNR and CDR2 is FQNEAQ (reference sequence). V was trimmed by 5 bases and J by 4 bases, leaving 8 bases between them. This CDR3 contains 12 residues. The CDR3 loop reads CASSLDFTEAFF. The CDR3 coding sequence is TGTGCCAGCAGCCTCGACTTCACTGAAGCTTTCTTT.

This clonotype was counted a few times. The rearrangement joins TRBV4-1 to TRBJ1-6, with a possible D match to TRBD1 (6 bases). From germline, CDR1 is MGHRA and CDR2 YSYEKL. This CDR3 has 16 amino acids. V gave up 0 bases and J gave up 10 bases, with 16 bases separating them. The CDR3 sequence is CASSQEWRGLGSPLHF. CDR3 bases: TGCGCCAGCAGCCAAGAGTGGAGGGGGTTAGGCTCACCCCTCCACTTT.

This clonotype turned up a few times. The chain employs TRBV5-1 and TRBJ2-7, with D uncertain. Germline V gene lookup returns CDR1 SGHRS and CDR2 YFSETQ. The CDR3 loop spans 13 amino acids. V gave up 2 bases and J gave up 4 bases, with 10 bases separating them. The DNA for the CDR3 is TGCGCCAGCAGCTTTGAGCCATCTTACGAGCAGTACTTC. It codes for CASSFEPSYEQYF.

This clonotype showed up just a few times. CDR3 protein: CASSFSIWDLAYNEQFF. The CDR3 DNA reads TGTGCCAGCAGTTTTTCCATCTGGGACTTAGCTTACAATGAGCAGTTCTTC. V is TRBV27 and J is TRBJ2-1; tentative D call: TRBD2 (6 bases). Germline CDR1 is MNHEY and CDR2 is SMNVEV (reference sequence). The germline V and J ends were trimmed by 3 bases and 4 bases, with 19 bases remaining between them. This CDR3 comprises 17 residues.

There are a few counts of this clonotype. The CDR3, as DNA: TGTGCCAGCAGTTACCCCGATCCTAGCGGTCAAGAGACCCAGTACTTC. It is translated as CASSYPDPSGQETQYF. This rearrangement joins TRBV6-5 to TRBJ2-5; TRBD2 matches 7 bases. The V gene end was trimmed by 2 bases and the J gene end by 2 bases; junction bases not matched to a gene: 8. The CDR3 extends over 16 amino acids. Germline V gene lookup returns CDR1 MNHEY and CDR2 SVGAGI.